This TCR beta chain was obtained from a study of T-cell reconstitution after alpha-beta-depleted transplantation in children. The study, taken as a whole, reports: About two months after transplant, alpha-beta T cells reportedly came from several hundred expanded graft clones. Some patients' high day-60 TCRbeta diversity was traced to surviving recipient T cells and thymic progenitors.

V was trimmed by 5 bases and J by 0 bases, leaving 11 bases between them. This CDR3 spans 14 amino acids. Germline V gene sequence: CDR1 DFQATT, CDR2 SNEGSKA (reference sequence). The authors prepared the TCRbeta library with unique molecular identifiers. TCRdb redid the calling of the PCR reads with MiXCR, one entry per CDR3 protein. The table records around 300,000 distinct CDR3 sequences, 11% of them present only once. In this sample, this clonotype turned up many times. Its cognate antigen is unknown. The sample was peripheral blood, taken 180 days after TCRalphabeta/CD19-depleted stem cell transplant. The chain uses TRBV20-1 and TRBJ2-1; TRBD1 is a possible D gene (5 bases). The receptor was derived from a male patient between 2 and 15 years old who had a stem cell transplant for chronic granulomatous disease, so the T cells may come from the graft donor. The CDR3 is CSAEQDRSYNEQFF. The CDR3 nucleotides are TGCAGTGCTGAACAGGACCGCTCCTACAATGAGCAGTTCTTC.